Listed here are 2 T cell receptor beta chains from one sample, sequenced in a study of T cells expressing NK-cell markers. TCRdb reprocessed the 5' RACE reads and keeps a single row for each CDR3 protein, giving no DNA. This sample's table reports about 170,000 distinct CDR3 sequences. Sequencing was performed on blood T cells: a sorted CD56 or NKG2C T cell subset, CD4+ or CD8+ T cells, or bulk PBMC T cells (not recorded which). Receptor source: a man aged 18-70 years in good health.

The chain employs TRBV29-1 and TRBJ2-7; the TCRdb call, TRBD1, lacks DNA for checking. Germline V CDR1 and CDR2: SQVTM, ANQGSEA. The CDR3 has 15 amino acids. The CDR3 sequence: CSVASWDRTAYEQYF.

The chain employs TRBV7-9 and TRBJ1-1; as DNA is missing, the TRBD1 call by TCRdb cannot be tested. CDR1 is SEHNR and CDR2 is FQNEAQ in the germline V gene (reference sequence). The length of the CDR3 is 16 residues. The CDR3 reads CASSGGVVTANTEAFF.